This T cell receptor beta chain comes out of a study of cytomegalovirus exposure and HLA in healthy donors. Primers for the PCR totalled 60 Vbeta and 13 Jbeta. Libraries were prepared by immunoSEQ multiplex PCR; TCRdb keeps only in-frame clonotypes and omits some of them. The sample has 150,000 to 200,000 clones, roughly 84% seen once. J gave up 2 bases and V 4 bases, and 5 bases lay outside the gene matches. Germline V gene lookup returns CDR1 LGHNA and CDR2 YNFKEQ. CDR3 length equals 15 residues. This receptor was taken from a girl less than two years old in good health and CMV-seronegative. Sequencing input: PBMCs. The genes are TRBV4-2 and TRBJ1-5; 7 positions match TRBD1. The CDR3 sequence is CASSRTTGGNQPQHF. CDR3 in DNA: TGTGCCAGCAGCCGAACAACAGGGGGCAATCAGCCCCAGCATTTT.